This TCR beta chain emerged from a study of OX40 agonist ivuxolimab in advanced cancers. Turning to the study itself: Dose-escalation cases comprised hepatocellular carcinoma, melanoma, renal cell or head and neck cancer.

As to this clone: Its antigen is not known.

The protocol was immunoSEQ multiplex PCR, while the TCRdb copy is restricted to in-frame clones and leaves out a portion. The table shows tens of thousands of clones, with 92% occurring only once. Study-wide findings and caveats: Normalized T-cell clonal expansion was also low in a subset of nonresponders.

With 0 bases clipped from V and 1 base from J, the junction kept 6 bases outside the gene matches. Germline V gives CDR1 SGHRS, CDR2 YFSETQ. CDR3 size: 19 residues. Sample: CD4+ or CD8+ T cells sorted from blood, taken in a trial of the OX40 agonist ivuxolimab. This rearrangement joins TRBV5-1 to TRBJ2-6, with TRBD2 matching over 11 bases. The sequence came from an adult with an advanced solid tumor such as melanoma, head and neck, liver or kidney cancer. CDR3 sequence reads: CASSLGLAGPFSGANVLTF. The CDR3 DNA reads as TGCGCCAGCAGCTTGGGACTAGCGGGGCCCTTTTCTGGGGCCAACGTCCTGACTTTC.